This T cell receptor beta chain was observed in a study of control samples from healthy donors and cancer patients. V shed 0 bases and J 8 bases; nucleotides not matched to a gene: 3. The CDR3 covers 13 residues. The germline CDR1 and CDR2 sequences are SGHRS and YFSETQ. Data came from immunoSEQ multiplex PCR; TCRdb stores just in-frame clones and leaves some out. Seen here are 150,000 or so clones, over 85% observed once, and the top ten hold approximately 5.7%. Source material: blood. This rearrangement joins TRBV5-1 to TRBJ1-1; 8 nucleotides agree with TRBD1. This TCR was sampled from a man aged 40-49 years in good health. CDR3 nucleotides: TGCGCCAGCAGCTTGGACAGGGGGGAGGAAGCTTTCTTT. It codes for CASSLDRGEEAFF.